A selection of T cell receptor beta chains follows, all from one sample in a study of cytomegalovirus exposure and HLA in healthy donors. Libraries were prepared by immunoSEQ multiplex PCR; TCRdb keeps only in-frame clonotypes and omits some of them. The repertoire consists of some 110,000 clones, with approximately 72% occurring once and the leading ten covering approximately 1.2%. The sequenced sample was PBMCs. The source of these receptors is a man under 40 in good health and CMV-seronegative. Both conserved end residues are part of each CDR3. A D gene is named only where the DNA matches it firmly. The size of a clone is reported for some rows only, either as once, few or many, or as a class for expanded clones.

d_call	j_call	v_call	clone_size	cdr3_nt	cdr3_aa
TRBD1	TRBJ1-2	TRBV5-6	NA	TGTGCCAGCAGCCGCAGGGGGTGGGTCTATGGCTACACCTTC	CASSRRGWVYGYTF
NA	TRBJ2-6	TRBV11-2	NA	TGTGCCAGCAGCCCCCATAGGGGGAAATTTTGGGAAGGGGCCAACGTCCTGACTTTC	CASSPHRGKFWEGANVLTF
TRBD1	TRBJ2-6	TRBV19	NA	TGTGCCAGTAGTTGGAAAGGACAGGGGAACTCTGGGGCCAACGTCCTGACTTTC	CASSWKGQGNSGANVLTF
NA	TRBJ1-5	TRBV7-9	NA	TGTGCCAGCAGCGCTGCGGGCTCTAATCAGCCCCAGCATTTT	CASSAAGSNQPQHF
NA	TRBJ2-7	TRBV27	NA	TGTGCCAGCAGTCCCTTTGTAGGGGCTCACGAGCAGTACTTC	CASSPFVGAHEQYF
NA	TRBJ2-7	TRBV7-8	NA	TGTGCCAGCACCCCACCTTCTGCGGGGGAGCAGTACTTC	CASTPPSAGEQYF
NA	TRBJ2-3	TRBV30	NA	TGTGCCTGGAGTATGGCCACAGATACGCAGTATTTT	CAWSMATDTQYF
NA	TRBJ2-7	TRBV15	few	TGTGCCACCAGCAGAGTGGGGCCATTCTACGAGCAGTACTTC	CATSRVGPFYEQYF
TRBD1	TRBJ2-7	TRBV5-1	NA	TGCGCCAGCAGCTACCCGGGACAGACTTACGAGCAGTACTTC	CASSYPGQTYEQYF
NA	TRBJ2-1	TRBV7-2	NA	TGTGCCAGCAGCTTAGCGCGCGGAAACAATGAGCAGTTCTTC	CASSLARGNNEQFF
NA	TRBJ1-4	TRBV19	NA	TGTGCTAGCGGTGGGATGACCACAGAAAAACTGTTTTTT	CASGGMTTEKLFF
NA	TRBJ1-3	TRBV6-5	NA	TGTGCCAGCAGTTACGACAGCACTGGAAACACCATATATTTT	CASSYDSTGNTIYF
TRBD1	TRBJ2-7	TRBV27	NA	TGTGCCAGCAGTCCAGGGACAGAGGTCTACGAGCAGTACTTC	CASSPGTEVYEQYF
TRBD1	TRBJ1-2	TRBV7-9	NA	TGTGCCAGCAGCACTGGACAGGGGGCAAGTGGCTACACCTTC	CASSTGQGASGYTF
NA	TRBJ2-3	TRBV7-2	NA	TGTGCCAGCAGCGTCCACGGACAGAGCACAGATACGCAGTATTTT	CASSVHGQSTDTQYF
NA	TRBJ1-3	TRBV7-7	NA	TGTGCTAGCAGCCCCGACTCCCTCTCTGGAAACACCATATATTTT	CASSPDSLSGNTIYF
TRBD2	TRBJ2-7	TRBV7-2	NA	TGTGCCAGCAGCTTTACTAGCGGGGCCACCTACGAGCAGTACTTC	CASSFTSGATYEQYF
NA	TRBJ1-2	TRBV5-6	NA	TGTGCCAGCAGCTTGGGGGTAAATTGGGGGCGAAGGTACTATGGCTACACCTTC	CASSLGVNWGRRYYGYTF
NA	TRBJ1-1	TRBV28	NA	TGTGCCAGCAGTCGGACAGAGAACACTGAAGCTTTCTTT	CASSRTENTEAFF
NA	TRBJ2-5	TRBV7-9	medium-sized	TGTGCCAGCAGCCTCGGGGTGGAGACCCAGTACTTC	CASSLGVETQYF
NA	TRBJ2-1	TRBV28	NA	TGTGCCAGCAGTTACAGGGCCCCGAGCTCCTACAATGAGCAGTTCTTC	CASSYRAPSSYNEQFF
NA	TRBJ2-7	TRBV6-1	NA	TGTGCCAGCAGTGAAGTAGGGGGTGGCTACGAGCAGTACTTC	CASSEVGGGYEQYF
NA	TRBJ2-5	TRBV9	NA	TGTGCCAGCAGCGGAGGGGGAGGACAGGACAGCGGGAGTTGGGAGACCCAGTACTTC	CASSGGGGQDSGSWETQYF
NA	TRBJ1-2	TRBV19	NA	TGTGCCAGTAGTATCACTTTTGGGGGACAAGGCTATGGCTACACCTTC	CASSITFGGQGYGYTF
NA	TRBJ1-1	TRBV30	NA	TGTGCCTGGAGTGTCTTATTTGGGGCTAGCACTGAAGCTTTCTTT	CAWSVLFGASTEAFF
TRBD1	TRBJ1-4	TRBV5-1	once	TGTGCCAGCAGCGGGACCGGGACAGGGTCAGAAAAACTGTTTTTT	CASSGTGTGSEKLFF
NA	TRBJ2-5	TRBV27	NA	TGTGCCAGCAGGGAGATCGGACAGATCCAAGAGACCCAGTACTTC	CASREIGQIQETQYF
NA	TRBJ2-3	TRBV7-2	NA	TGTGCCAGCAGCTTAGGTTTCTACTCAGATACGCAGTATTTT	CASSLGFYSDTQYF
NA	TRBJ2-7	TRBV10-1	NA	TGCGCCAGCAGTGCGGACATCTCCTACGAGCAGTACTTC	CASSADISYEQYF
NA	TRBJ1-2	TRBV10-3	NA	TGTGCCATCAGTGAGTCGGGGCAGGGACAAACTAACTATGGCTACACCTTC	CAISESGQGQTNYGYTF
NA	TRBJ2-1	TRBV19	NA	TGTGCCAGTAGTACCCGTGTTGCGGGGACGGCGGAGCAGTTCTTC	CASSTRVAGTAEQFF